This T cell receptor (beta chain) was found in a study of blood T cell repertoires in COVID-19. As for the study in general: The United States, Italy and Spain provided the acute and convalescent COVID-19 samples.

V was clipped by 0 bases and J by 2 bases, with 9 bases between them. This CDR3 spans 15 amino acids. Germline V gene data show CDR1 as SGHKS and CDR2 as YYEKEE (reference sequence). Per the original methods: Reference gene primer amplification gave estimated nucleated cell counts. Sequencing used immunoSEQ multiplex PCR; TCRdb keeps in-frame clones, though not all of them. Clone size and V and J calls were adopted from that table, with D and trimming inferred from the DNA. The data contain over 100,000 clones, around 86% of them singletons. This clonotype was obtained from a man of 80 years or more with acute or convalescent COVID-19. The rearrangement joins TRBV5-5 to TRBJ2-1; possible D gene TRBD1, 6 bases. Sequencing input: peripheral blood. CDR3 sequence (DNA): TGTGCCAGCAGCTTGGAGGGACACCCCTACAATGAGCAGTTCTTC. Translated: CASSLEGHPYNEQFF.